Listed below are T cell receptor beta chains from one sample, sequenced in a study of T-cell memory formation after mild COVID-19. TCRdb re-called the 5' RACE reads with MiXCR, one entry per CDR3 protein. The table lists more than 80,000 distinct CDR3 sequences, roughly an eighth of them singletons. The sequencing input was PBMCs or a T cell subset sorted from them (not recorded which). The receptors were sampled from an adult woman who had mild COVID-19 (a few samples of this study predate the infection). Cell type and time point are not known. Each CDR3 is given with its conserved first and last residue. A D gene is named only where the DNA matches it firmly. Clone sizes are given selectively: once, few, many, or a class where the clone is expanded.

TRBD1	TRBV4-1	TRBJ2-2	NA	CASSLGTGWTGELFF	TGCGCCAGCAGCCTTGGGACAGGGTGGACCGGGGAGCTGTTTTTT
NA	TRBV5-1	TRBJ1-2	NA	CASSLALGGAENYGYTF	TGCGCCAGCAGCTTGGCCTTGGGGGGCGCAGAAAACTATGGCTACACCTTC
NA	TRBV15	TRBJ2-1	few	CATSREDSNEQFF	TGTGCCACCAGCAGAGAAGACAGCAATGAGCAGTTCTTC
NA	TRBV12-5	TRBJ2-5	few	CASGIYTGSPQETQYF	TGTGCTAGTGGTATTTATACAGGGTCTCCCCAAGAGACCCAGTACTTC
TRBD2	TRBV7-8	TRBJ2-3	NA	CASSLKAGGPGDTQYF	TGTGCCAGCAGCTTAAAAGCGGGAGGGCCAGGAGATACGCAGTATTTT
NA	TRBV2	TRBJ2-7	NA	CASSQSHEPSYEQYF	TGTGCCAGCAGTCAGTCGCACGAGCCCTCCTACGAGCAGTACTTC
TRBD2	TRBV4-3	TRBJ2-1	NA	CASRHRLAGYNEQFF	TGCGCCAGCAGGCACCGACTAGCGGGATACAATGAGCAGTTCTTC
NA	TRBV12-3/TRBV12-4	TRBJ2-7	few	CASSFGTGLGYEQYF	TGTGCCAGCAGTTTTGGAACAGGGTTGGGCTACGAGCAGTACTTC
TRBD2	TRBV7-2	TRBJ2-7	NA	CASSRMGLAGGGSYEQYF	TGTGCCAGCAGCCGGATGGGGCTAGCGGGAGGGGGCTCCTACGAGCAGTACTTC
TRBD2	TRBV29-1	TRBJ2-5	NA	CSVESGLAGGIGETQYF	TGCAGCGTTGAGTCGGGACTAGCGGGCGGCATAGGGGAGACCCAGTACTTC
NA	TRBV7-6	TRBJ2-2	few	CASSLAGTGPGELFF	TGTGCCAGCAGCTTAGCGGGGACGGGGCCCGGGGAGCTGTTTTTT
NA	TRBV6-5	TRBJ2-7	NA	CASKGSGVEQYF	TGTGCCAGCAAAGGCTCAGGGGTCGAGCAGTACTTC
TRBD1	TRBV2	TRBJ2-7	few	CASSEGTGTHEQYF	TGTGCCAGCAGTGAGGGGACAGGTACTCACGAGCAGTACTTC
TRBD2	TRBV9	TRBJ2-5	few	CASSVDLAGVETQYF	TGTGCCAGCAGCGTAGACTTAGCGGGGGTAGAGACCCAGTACTTC
TRBD2	TRBV7-9	TRBJ2-1	many	CASSFPTSGSEEQFF	TGTGCCAGCAGCTTCCCGACTAGCGGGAGTGAGGAGCAGTTCTTC
NA	TRBV7-9	TRBJ2-4	NA	CASSLVTGTDIQYF	TGTGCCAGCAGCTTAGTAACGGGAACGGACATTCAGTACTTC
NA	TRBV5-1	TRBJ1-1	few	CASSLGAGGTEAFF	TGCGCCAGCAGCTTGGGAGCGGGTGGCACTGAAGCTTTCTTT
NA	TRBV20-1	TRBJ1-1	few	CSATTTDPYTEAFF	TGCAGTGCCACCACGACGGATCCTTACACTGAAGCTTTCTTT
TRBD2	TRBV6-5	TRBJ2-5	NA	CASSSLGGLAGGETQYF	TGTGCCAGCAGCTCTTTAGGGGGACTAGCGGGAGGGGAGACCCAGTACTTC
NA	TRBV7-8	TRBJ2-5	NA	CASSLAIGARETQYF	TGTGCCAGCAGCTTAGCTATTGGAGCGCGAGAGACCCAGTACTTC
TRBD1	TRBV6-5	TRBJ2-7	few	CASSYGRQGGEQYF	TGTGCCAGCAGTTACGGCAGACAGGGCGGCGAGCAGTACTTC
NA	TRBV12-3/TRBV12-4	TRBJ1-1	few	CASSSTAWGTEAFF	TGTGCCAGCAGTTCGACAGCGTGGGGCACTGAAGCTTTCTTT